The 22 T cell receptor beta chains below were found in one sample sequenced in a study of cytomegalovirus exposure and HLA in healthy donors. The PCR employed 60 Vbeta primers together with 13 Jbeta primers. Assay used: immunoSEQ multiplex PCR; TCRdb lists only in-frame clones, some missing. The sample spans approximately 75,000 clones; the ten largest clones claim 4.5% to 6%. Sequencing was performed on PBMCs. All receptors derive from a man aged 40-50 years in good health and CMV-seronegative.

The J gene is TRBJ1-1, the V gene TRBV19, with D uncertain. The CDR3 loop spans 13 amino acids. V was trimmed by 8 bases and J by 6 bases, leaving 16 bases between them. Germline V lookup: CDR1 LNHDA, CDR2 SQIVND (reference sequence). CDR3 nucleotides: TGTGCCAGTCGCGGTGGATCCTTGGCTGAAGCTTTCTTT. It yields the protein CASRGGSLAEAFF.

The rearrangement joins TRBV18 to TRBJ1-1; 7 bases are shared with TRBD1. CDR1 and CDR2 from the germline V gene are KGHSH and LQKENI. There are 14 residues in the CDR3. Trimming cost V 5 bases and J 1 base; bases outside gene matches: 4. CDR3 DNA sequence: TGTGCCAGCTCAGGAGGGGGCGCGAACACTGAAGCTTTCTTT. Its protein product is CASSGGGANTEAFF. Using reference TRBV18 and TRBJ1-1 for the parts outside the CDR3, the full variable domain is NAGVMQNPRHLVRRRGQEARLRCSPMKGHSHVYWYRQLPEEGLKFMVYLQKENIIDESGMPKERFSAEFPKEGPSILRIQQVVRGDSAAYFCASSGGGANTEAFFGQGTRLTVV.

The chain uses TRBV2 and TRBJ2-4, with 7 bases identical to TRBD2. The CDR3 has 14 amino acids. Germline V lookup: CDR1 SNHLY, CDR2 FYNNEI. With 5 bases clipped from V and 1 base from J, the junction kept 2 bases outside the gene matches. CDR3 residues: CASSKLAAKNIQYF. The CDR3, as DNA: TGTGCCAGCAGTAAACTAGCGGCCAAAAACATTCAGTACTTC.

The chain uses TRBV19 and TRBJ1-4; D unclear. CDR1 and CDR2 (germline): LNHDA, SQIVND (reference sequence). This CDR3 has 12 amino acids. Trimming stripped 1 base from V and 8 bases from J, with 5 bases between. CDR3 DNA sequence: TGTGCCAGTAGTATAGGTGCGGAAAAACTGTTTTTT. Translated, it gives CASSIGAEKLFF.

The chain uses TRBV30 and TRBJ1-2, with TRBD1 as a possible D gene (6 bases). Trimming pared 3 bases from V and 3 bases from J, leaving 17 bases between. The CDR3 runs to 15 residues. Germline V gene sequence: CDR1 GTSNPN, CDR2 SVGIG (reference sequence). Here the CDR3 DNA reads TGTGCCTGGAGAAAGCTACAGGGAACGGACTATGGCTACACCTTC. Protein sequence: CAWRKLQGTDYGYTF. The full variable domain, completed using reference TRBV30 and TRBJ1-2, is SQTIHQWPATLVQPVGSPLSLECTVEGTSNPNLYWYRQAAGRGLQLLFYSVGIGQISSEVPQNLSASRPQDRQFILSSKKLLLSDSGFYLCAWRKLQGTDYGYTFGSGTRLTVV.

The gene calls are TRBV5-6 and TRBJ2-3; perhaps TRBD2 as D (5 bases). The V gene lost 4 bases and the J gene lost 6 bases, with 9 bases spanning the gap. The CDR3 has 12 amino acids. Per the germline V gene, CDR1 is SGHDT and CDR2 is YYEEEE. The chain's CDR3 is CASSQLGDTQYF. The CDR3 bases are TGTGCCAGCAGCCAACTAGGGGATACGCAGTATTTT.

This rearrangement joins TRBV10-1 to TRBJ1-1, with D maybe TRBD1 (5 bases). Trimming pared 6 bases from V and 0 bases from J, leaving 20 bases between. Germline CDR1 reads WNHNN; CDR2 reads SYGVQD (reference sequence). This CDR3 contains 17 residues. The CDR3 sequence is CASSEGSGNTMNTEAFF. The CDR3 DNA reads TGCGCCAGCAGCGAGGGGTCAGGGAACACCATGAACACTGAAGCTTTCTTT.

The CDR3 DNA reads as TGTGCCTCCCAAACGTCAGGGTCCGCAGATACGCAGTATTTT. It translates to CASQTSGSADTQYF. The V and J genes are TRBV19 and TRBJ2-3; D perhaps matches TRBD1 (5 bases). This CDR3 region has 14 residues. Germline V CDR1 and CDR2: LNHDA, SQIVND (reference sequence). V gave up 11 bases and J gave up 4 bases, with 19 bases separating them.

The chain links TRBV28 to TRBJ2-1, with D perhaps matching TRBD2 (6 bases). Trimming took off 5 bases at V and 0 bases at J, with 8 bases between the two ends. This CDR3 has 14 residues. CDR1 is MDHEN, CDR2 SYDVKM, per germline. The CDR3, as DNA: TGTGCCAGCAGTCCCGGGGGCTCCTACAATGAGCAGTTCTTC. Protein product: CASSPGGSYNEQFF.

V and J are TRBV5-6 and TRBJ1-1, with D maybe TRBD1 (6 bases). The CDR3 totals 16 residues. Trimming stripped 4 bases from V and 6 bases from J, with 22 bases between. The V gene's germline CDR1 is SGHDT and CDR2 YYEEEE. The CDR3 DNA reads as TGTGCCAGCAGCACCCCAATGGAGAGCGGGGGCCCTGAAGCTTTCTTT. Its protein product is CASSTPMESGGPEAFF.

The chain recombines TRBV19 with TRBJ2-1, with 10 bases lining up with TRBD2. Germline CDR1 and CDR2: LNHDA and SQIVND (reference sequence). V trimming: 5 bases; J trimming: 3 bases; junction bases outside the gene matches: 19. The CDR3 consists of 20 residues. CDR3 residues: CASSWWGTSASRSSYNEQFF. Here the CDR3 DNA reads TGTGCCAGTAGTTGGTGGGGGACTAGCGCCTCGAGGAGCAGCTACAATGAGCAGTTCTTC.

CDR3 loop: CASSLAWGGNTGELFF. The CDR3, as DNA: TGTGCCAGCAGCTTGGCGTGGGGGGGGAACACCGGGGAGCTGTTTTTT. V usage is TRBV5-4 and J usage is TRBJ2-2, with 7 nucleotides matching TRBD2. Germline-derived CDR1 and CDR2 are SGHNT and YYREEE (reference sequence). There are 16 residues in the CDR3. Germline trimming cut 0 bases from V and 1 base from J; bases unmatched to any gene: 3.

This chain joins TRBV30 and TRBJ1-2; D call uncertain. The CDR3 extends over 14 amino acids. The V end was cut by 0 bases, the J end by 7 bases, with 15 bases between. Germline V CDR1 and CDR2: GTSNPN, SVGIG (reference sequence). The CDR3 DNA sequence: TGTGCCTGGAGTGTACTTCCCCATACGGGTGGCTACACCTTC. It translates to CAWSVLPHTGGYTF.

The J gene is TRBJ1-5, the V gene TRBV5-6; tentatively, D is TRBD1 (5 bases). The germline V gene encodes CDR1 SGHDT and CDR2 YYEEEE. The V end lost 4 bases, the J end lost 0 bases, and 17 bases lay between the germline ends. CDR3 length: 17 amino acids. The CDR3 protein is CASSLTGLTYSNQPQHF. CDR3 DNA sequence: TGTGCCAGCAGCCTAACGGGACTGACCTATAGCAATCAGCCCCAGCATTTT.

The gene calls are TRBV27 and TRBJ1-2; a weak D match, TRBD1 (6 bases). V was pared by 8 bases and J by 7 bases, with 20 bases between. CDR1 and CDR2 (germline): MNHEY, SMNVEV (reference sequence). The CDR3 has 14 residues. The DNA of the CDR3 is TGTGCCAGCGGACTGATAAGGGGGTCAGGTGGCTACACCTTC. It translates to CASGLIRGSGGYTF.

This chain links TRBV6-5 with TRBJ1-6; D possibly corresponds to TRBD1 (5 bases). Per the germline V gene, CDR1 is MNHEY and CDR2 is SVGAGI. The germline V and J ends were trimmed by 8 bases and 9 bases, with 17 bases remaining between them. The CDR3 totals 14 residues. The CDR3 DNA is TGTGCCAGCCGGGGAGGGGACTGGGGTTCACCCCTCCACTTT. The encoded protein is CASRGGDWGSPLHF.

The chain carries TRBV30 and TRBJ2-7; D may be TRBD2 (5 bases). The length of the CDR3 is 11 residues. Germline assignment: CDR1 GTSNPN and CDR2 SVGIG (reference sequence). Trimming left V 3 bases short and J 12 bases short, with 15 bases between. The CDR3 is CAWRREVRLYF. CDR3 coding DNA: TGTGCCTGGAGACGGGAAGTTAGGCTGTACTTC.

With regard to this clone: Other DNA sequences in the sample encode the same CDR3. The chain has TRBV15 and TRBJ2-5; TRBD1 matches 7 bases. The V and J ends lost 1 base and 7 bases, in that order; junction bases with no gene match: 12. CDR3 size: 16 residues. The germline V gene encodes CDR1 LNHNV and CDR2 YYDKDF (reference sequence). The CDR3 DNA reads TGTGCCACCAGCAGAGGATTGGGACAGCTTAAAGGGACCCAGTACTTC. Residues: CATSRGLGQLKGTQYF.

The CDR3 sequence: CASSTGTDYNEQFF. DNA for the CDR3: TGCGCCAGCAGCACCGGGACTGACTACAATGAGCAGTTCTTC. This chain connects TRBV4-3 to TRBJ2-1; maybe TRBD2 (6 bases). V was shortened by 5 bases and J by 3 bases, with 11 bases between the two germline ends. Germline CDR1 is LGHNA and CDR2 is YSLEER. CDR3 length: 14 amino acids.

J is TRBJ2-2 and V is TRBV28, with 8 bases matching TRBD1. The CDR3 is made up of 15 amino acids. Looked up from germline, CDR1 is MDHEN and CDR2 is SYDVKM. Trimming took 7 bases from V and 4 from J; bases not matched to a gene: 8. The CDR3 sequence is CASTRGQESTGELFF. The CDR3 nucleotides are TGTGCCAGCACGAGGGGACAGGAGAGCACCGGGGAGCTGTTTTTT.

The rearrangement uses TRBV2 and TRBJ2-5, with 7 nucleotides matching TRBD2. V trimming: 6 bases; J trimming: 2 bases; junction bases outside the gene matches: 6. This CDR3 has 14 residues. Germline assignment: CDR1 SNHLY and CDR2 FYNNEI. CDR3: CASRRLARQETQYF. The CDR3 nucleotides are TGTGCCAGCAGAAGACTAGCCAGACAAGAGACCCAGTACTTC.

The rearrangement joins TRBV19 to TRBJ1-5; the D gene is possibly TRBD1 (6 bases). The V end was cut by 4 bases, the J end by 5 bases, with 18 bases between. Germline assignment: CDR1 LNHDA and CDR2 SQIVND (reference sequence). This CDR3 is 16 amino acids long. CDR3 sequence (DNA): TGTGCCAGTAGTACGGTAGCCGGGACAACCTATCAGCCCCAGCATTTT. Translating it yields CASSTVAGTTYQPQHF.